This entry is about one T cell receptor (beta chain). What it binds is unknown. The sample belongs to a study of CD8 T cells in ankylosing spondylitis. Findings of the study overall: Reports of some motif variants in reactive arthritis synovial fluid and blood predate this one. Reports say disease-linked clones showed up significantly more in matched ankylosing spondylitis synovial fluid. Disease-linked clones bore a CD8+ phenotype, appearing relatively rarely in peripheral blood.

Quantitative barcoded 5'-RACE was used to prepare TCR beta libraries. TCRdb re-called the 5' RACE reads through MiXCR, storing one row per CDR3 protein. The repertoire has roughly 200,000 distinct CDR3 sequences, around 13% of them found once; the top ten carry 16%. The V gene's germline CDR1 is SGHDN and CDR2 FVKESK. This CDR3 has 15 amino acids. The ends lost 4 bases at V and 2 bases at J; junction bases unmatched: 7. The chain joins TRBV14 to TRBJ2-5; TRBD2 aligns across 7 bases. This TCR was recovered from a male donor with ankylosing spondylitis or in good health (not recorded which). The sample taken for sequencing was blood, either unsorted or a sorted T cell fraction (not recorded which). The CDR3 here is CASSREAGWQETQYF. CDR3 sequence (DNA): TGTGCCAGCAGCCGAGAAGCGGGGTGGCAAGAGACCCAGTACTTC.